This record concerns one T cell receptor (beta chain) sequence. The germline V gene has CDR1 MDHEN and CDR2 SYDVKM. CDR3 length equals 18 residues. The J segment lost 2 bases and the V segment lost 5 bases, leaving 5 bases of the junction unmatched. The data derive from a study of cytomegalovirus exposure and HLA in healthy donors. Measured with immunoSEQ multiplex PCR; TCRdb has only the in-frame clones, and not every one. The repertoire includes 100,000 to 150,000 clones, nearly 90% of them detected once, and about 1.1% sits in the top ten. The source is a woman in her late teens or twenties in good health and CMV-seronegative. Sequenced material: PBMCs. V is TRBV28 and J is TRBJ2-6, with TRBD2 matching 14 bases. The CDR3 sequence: CASSTQTSGGAGANVLTF. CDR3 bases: TGTGCCAGCAGTACCCAGACTAGCGGGGGGGCTGGGGCCAACGTCCTGACTTTC.